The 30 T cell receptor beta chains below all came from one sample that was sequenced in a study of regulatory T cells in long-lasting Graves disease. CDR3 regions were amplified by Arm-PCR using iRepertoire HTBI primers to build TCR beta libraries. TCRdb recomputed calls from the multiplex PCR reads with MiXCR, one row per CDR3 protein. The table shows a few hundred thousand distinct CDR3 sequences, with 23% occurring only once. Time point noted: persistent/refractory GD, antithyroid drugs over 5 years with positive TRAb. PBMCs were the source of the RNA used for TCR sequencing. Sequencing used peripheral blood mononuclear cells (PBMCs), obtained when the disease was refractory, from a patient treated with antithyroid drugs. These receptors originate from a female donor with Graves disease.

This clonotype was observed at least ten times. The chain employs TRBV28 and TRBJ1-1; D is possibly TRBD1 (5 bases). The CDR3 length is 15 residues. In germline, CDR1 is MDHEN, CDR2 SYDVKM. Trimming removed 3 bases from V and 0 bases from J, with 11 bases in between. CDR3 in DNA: TGTGCCAGCAGTTTCAGGGATACTATGAACACTGAAGCTTTCTTT. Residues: CASSFRDTMNTEAFF. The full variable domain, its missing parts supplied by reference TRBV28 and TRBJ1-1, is DVKVTQSSRYLVKRTGEKVFLECVQDMDHENMFWYRQDPGLGLRLIYFSYDVKMKEKGDIPEGYSVSREKKERFSLILESASTNQTSMYLCASSFRDTMNTEAFFGQGTRLTVV.

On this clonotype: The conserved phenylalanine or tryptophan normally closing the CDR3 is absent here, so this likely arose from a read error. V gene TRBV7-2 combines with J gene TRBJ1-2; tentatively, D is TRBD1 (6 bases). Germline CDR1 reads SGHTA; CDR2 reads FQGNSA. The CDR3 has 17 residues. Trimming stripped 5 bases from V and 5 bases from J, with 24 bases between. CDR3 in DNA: TGTGCCAGCAGCCCATCACAAGTCCTCGAACAGGGATATGGCTACACCATC. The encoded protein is CASSPSQVLEQGYGYTI.

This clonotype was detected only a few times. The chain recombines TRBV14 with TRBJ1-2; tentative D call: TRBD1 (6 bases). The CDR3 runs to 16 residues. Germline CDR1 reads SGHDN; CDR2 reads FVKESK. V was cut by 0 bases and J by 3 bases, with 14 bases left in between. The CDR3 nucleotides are TGTGCCAGCAGCCAAGACAGGGGCGGCTCCTACTATGGCTACACCTTC. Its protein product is CASSQDRGGSYYGYTF.

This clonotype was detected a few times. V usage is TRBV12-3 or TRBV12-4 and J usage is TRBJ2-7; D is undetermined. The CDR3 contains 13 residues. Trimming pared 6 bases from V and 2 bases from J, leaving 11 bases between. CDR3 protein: CASSKTAPYEQYF. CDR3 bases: TGTGCCAGCAGCAAAACCGCGCCCTACGAGCAGTACTTC.

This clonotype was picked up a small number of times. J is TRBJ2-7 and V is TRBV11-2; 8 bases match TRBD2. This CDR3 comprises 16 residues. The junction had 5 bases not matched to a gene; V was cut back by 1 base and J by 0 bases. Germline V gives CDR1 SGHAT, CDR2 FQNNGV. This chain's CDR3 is CASSLGAGGYSYEQYF. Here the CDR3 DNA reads TGTGCCAGCAGCTTAGGGGCGGGAGGCTACTCCTACGAGCAGTACTTC.

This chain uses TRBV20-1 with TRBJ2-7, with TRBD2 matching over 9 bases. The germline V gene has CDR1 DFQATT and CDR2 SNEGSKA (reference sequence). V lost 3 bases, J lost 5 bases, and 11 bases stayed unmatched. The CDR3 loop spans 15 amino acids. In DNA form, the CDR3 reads TGCAGTGCTAGGTATACGGCTAGCGGGATTCACGAGCAGTACTTC. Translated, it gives CSARYTASGIHEQYF.

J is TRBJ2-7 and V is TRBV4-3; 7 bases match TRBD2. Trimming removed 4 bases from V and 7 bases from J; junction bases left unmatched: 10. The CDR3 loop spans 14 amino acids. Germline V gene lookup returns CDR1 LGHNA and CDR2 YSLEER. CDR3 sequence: CASSRDNGGWEQYF. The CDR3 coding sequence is TGCGCCAGCAGCCGAGACAACGGGGGGTGGGAGCAGTACTTC.

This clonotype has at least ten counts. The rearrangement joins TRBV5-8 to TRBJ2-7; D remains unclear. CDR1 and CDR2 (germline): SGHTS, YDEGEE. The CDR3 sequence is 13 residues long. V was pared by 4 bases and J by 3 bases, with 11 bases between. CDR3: CASSLGRDYEQYF. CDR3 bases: TGTGCCAGCAGCCTGGGTAGAGACTACGAGCAGTACTTC.

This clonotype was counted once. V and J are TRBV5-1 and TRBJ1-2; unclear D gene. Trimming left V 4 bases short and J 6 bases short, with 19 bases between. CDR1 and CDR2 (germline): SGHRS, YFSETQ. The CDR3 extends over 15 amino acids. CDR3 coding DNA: TGCGCCAGCAGCAGTCTGCGGGGTAGAGTCAATGGCTACACCTTC. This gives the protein CASSSLRGRVNGYTF.

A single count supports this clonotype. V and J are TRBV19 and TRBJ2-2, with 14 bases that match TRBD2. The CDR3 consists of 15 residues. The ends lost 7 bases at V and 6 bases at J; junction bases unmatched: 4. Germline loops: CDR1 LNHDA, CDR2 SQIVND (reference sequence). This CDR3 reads CASITTSGRAGELFF. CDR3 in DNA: TGTGCCAGTATCACGACTAGCGGGAGGGCCGGGGAGCTGTTTTTT.

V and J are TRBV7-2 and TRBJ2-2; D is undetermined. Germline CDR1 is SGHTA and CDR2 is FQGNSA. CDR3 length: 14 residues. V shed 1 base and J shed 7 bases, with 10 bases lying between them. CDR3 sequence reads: CASSLDPWGGELFF. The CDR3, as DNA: TGTGCCAGCAGCTTAGATCCGTGGGGCGGGGAGCTGTTTTTT.

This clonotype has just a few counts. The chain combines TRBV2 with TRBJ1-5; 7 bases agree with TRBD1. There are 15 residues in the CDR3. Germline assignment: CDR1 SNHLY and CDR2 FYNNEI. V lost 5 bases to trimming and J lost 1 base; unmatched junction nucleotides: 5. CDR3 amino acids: CASSRQGVSNQPQHF. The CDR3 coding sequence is TGTGCCAGCAGTCGACAGGGAGTAAGCAATCAGCCCCAGCATTTT. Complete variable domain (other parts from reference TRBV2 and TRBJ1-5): EPEVTQTPSHQVTQMGQEVILRCVPISNHLYFYWYRQILGQKVEFLVSFYNNEISEKSEIFDDQFSVERPDGSNFTLKIRSTKLEDSAMYFCASSRQGVSNQPQHFGDGTRLSIL.

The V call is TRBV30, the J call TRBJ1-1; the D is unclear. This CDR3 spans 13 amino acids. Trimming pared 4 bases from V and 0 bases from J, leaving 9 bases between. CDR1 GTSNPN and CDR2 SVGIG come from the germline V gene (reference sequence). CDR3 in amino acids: CAWTEQVNTEAFF. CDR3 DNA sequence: TGTGCCTGGACGGAGCAGGTGAACACTGAAGCTTTCTTT.

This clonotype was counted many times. The CDR3, as DNA: TGTGCCAGCAGTTATACCCCAGGGTTCCCGGGAGGACGCCAAGAGACCCAGTACTTC. Encoded protein: CASSYTPGFPGGRQETQYF. The chain carries TRBV6-5 and TRBJ2-5, with TRBD2 matching 7 bases. CDR1 is MNHEY, CDR2 SVGAGI, per germline. There are 19 residues in the CDR3. V was clipped by 3 bases and J by 1 base; unmatched bases: 17.

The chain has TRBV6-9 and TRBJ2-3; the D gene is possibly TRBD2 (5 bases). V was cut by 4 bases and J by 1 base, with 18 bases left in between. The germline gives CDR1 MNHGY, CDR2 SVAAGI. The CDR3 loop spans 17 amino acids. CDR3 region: CASSSPRAGKGTDTQYF. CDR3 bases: TGTGCCAGCAGTTCTCCTAGGGCGGGTAAGGGCACAGATACGCAGTATTTT.

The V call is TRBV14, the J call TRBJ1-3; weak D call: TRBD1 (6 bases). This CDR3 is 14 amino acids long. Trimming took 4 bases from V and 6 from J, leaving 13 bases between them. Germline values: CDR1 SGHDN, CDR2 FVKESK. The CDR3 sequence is CASSPQGLENTIYF. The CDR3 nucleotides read TGTGCCAGCAGCCCCCAGGGGTTGGAAAACACCATATATTTT.

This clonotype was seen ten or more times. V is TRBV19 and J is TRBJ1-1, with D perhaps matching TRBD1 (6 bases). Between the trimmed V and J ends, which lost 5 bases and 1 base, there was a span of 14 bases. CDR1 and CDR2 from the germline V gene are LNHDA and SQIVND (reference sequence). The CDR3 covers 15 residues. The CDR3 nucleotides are TGTGCCAGTAGTTCTATGGGACAACAGAACACTGAAGCTTTCTTT. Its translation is CASSSMGQQNTEAFF.

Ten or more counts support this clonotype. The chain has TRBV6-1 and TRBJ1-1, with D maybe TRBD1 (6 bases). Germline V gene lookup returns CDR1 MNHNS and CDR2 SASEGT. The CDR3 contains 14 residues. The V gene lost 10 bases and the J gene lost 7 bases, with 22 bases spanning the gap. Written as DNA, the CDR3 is TGTGCCATTACTCGTTACACAGGGCTTAATGAAGCTTTCTTT. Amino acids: CAITRYTGLNEAFF.

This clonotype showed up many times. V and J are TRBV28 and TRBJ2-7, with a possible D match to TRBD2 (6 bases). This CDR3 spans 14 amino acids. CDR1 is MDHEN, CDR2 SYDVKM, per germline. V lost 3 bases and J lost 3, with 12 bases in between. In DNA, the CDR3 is TGTGCCAGCAGTTTGGCGGGGTCGTACTACGAGCAGTACTTC. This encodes CASSLAGSYYEQYF. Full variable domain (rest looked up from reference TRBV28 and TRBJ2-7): DVKVTQSSRYLVKRTGEKVFLECVQDMDHENMFWYRQDPGLGLRLIYFSYDVKMKEKGDIPEGYSVSREKKERFSLILESASTNQTSMYLCASSLAGSYYEQYFGPGTRLTVT.

The CDR3 region has the DNA TGCAGTGCTTCCGGGACTAGCGGGGTCACCGGGGAGCTGTTTTTT. Translated: CSASGTSGVTGELFF. This sequence joins TRBV20-1 and TRBJ2-2; the match to TRBD2 covers 13 bases. The CDR3 loop spans 15 amino acids. Germline CDR1 and CDR2: DFQATT and SNEGSKA (reference sequence). The junction had 4 bases not matched to a gene; V was cut back by 5 bases and J by 4 bases.

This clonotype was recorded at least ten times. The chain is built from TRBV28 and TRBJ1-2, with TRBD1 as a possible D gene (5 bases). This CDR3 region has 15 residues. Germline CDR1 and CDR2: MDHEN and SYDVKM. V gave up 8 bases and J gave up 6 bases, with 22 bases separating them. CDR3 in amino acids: CASGTASGARDGYTF. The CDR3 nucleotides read TGTGCCAGCGGAACTGCCAGCGGGGCGCGAGATGGCTACACCTTC.

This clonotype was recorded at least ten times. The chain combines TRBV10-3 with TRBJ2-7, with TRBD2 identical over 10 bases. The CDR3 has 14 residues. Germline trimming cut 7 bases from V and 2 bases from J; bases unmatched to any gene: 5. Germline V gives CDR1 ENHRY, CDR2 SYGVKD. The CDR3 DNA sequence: TGTGCCATCATGCCTAGCGGGAGTACCTACGAGCAGTACTTC. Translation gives CAIMPSGSTYEQYF.

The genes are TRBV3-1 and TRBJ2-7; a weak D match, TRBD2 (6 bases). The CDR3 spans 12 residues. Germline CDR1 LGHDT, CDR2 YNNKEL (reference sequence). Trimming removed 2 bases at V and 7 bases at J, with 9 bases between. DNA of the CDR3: TGTGCCAGCAGCCAAATCAGCGGGGAGCAGTACTTC. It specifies CASSQISGEQYF.

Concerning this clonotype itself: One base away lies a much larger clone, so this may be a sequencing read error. CDR3 sequence reads: CASGWSLAYEQYF. The CDR3 coding sequence is TGTGCCAGCGGTTGGAGTCTAGCTTACGAGCAGTACTTC. The gene calls are TRBV6-5 and TRBJ2-7; possible D gene TRBD2, 5 bases. This CDR3 is built from 13 residues. Germline V CDR1 and CDR2: MNHEY, SVGAGI. The V gene lost 8 bases and the J gene lost 4 bases, with 15 bases spanning the gap.

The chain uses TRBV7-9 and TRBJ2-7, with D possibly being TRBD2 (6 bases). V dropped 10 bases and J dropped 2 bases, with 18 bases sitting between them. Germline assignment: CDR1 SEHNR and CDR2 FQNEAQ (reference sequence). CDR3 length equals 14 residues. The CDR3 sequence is CATHGGFETYEQYF. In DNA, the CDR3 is TGTGCCACCCACGGGGGATTCGAAACCTACGAGCAGTACTTC.

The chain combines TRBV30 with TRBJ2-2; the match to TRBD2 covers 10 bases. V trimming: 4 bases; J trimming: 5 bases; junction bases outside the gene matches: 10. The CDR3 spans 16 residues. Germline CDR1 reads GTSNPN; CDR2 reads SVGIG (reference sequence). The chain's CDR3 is CAWKDLAGVWTGELFF. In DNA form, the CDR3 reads TGTGCCTGGAAGGATCTAGCGGGAGTTTGGACCGGGGAGCTGTTTTTT.

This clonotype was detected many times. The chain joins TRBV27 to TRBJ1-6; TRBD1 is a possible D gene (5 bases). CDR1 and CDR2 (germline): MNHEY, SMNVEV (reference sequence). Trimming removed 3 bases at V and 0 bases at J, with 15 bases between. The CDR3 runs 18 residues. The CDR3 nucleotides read TGTGCCAGCAGTTTCTCACAGGCCTGGAGCTCCTATAATTCACCCCTCCACTTT. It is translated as CASSFSQAWSSYNSPLHF.

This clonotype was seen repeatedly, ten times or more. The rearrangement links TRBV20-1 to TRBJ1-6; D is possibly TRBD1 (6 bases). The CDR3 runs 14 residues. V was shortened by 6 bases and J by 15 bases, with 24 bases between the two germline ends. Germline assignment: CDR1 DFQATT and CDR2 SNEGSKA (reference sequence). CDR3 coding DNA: TGCAGTGCAAAGGGGGAACAGGACGTCGGGTTCCTCCACTTT. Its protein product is CSAKGEQDVGFLHF.

The chain's CDR3 is CASSFSGSGELFF. The CDR3, as DNA: TGTGCCAGCAGCTTCAGCGGGAGTGGGGAGCTGTTTTTT. The V call is TRBV7-2, the J call TRBJ2-2, with 8 bases lining up with TRBD2. Germline CDR1 SGHTA, CDR2 FQGNSA. This CDR3 has 13 residues. The V and J ends lost 3 bases and 8 bases, in that order; junction bases with no gene match: 2.

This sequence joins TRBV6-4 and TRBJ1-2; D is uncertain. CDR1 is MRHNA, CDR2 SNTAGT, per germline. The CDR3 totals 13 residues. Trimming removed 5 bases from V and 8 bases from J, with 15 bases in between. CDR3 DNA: TGTGCCAGCAGTTTACGACATGCGGGGGGCTACACCTTC. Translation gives CASSLRHAGGYTF.